Listed below are T cell receptor beta chains from one sample, sequenced in a study of cytomegalovirus exposure and HLA in healthy donors. The repertoire was sequenced with immunoSEQ multiplex PCR; TCRdb's copy has only in-frame clones and lacks some. The sample holds around 90,000 clones, approximately 80% seen once. The sample comprised PBMCs. The receptors come from a woman aged 40 to 50 in good health and CMV-seronegative. CDR3s include the opening cysteine and the closing phenylalanine or tryptophan. D genes are given only for firm matches. The size field is filled for only some rows; it gives once, few, many or a size class.

DNA: TGTGCCACCAGCAGAGACCCGGGACTAGCGGGTTTCAATGAGCAGTTCTTC
CDR3: CATSRDPGLAGFNEQFF
size: .
J: TRBJ2-1
V: TRBV15
D: TRBD2

DNA: TGTGCCAGCAGTTTCCAGGGGACGCCTACAGATACGCAGTATTTT
CDR3: CASSFQGTPTDTQYF
size: .
J: TRBJ2-3
V: TRBV6-4
D: .

DNA: TGCGCCAGCAGCTTGGCCCGGCAGACTTTCCCTGCTAACTATGGCTACACCTTC
CDR3: CASSLARQTFPANYGYTF
size: .
J: TRBJ1-2
V: TRBV5-1
D: .

DNA: TGTGCCAGCAGCCGGCGGTTGGGGAACACTGAAGCTTTCTTT
CDR3: CASSRRLGNTEAFF
size: .
J: TRBJ1-1
V: TRBV9
D: .

DNA: TGTGCCAGCAGTTTAGGAGCCAGGGGGCCCTATGGCTACACCTTC
CDR3: CASSLGARGPYGYTF
size: .
J: TRBJ1-2
V: TRBV27
D: TRBD1

DNA: TGTGCCAGCAGCTCAGACTACGAGCAGTACTTC
CDR3: CASSSDYEQYF
size: .
J: TRBJ2-7
V: TRBV5-6
D: .

DNA: TGTGCCAGCAGCTTATACGGGCGGGGGGGGTCCGGTCAGCCCCAGCATTTT
CDR3: CASSLYGRGGSGQPQHF
size: few
J: TRBJ1-5
V: TRBV7-2
D: .

DNA: TGTGCCAGCAGGAGTGCCTACCCCAATGAGCAGTTCTTC
CDR3: CASRSAYPNEQFF
size: .
J: TRBJ2-1
V: TRBV27
D: .

DNA: TGTGCCAGCAGAGACGTAGCGGGACAGGGCCAGCCCCAGCATTTT
CDR3: CASRDVAGQGQPQHF
size: .
J: TRBJ1-5
V: TRBV2
D: TRBD1

DNA: TGCGCCAGCAGCCAGGGGCCTTACAATGAGCAGTTCTTC
CDR3: CASSQGPYNEQFF
size: .
J: TRBJ2-1
V: TRBV4-1
D: .

DNA: TGTGCCAGCACCCCGAATGGCGAGACCCAGTACTTC
CDR3: CASTPNGETQYF
size: .
J: TRBJ2-5
V: TRBV28
D: .

DNA: TGTGCCATCAGTGAGGAACAGGGGGCCTATACGCAGTATTTT
CDR3: CAISEEQGAYTQYF
size: once
J: TRBJ2-3
V: TRBV10-3
D: TRBD1

DNA: TGTGCCAGCACCCCCGGCGGCAGGGTGGCCACCGGGGAGCTGTTTTTT
CDR3: CASTPGGRVATGELFF
size: .
J: TRBJ2-2
V: TRBV28
D: .

DNA: TGTGCCAGCAGCCAGAGACTAGCGGGAGCGGGCACAGATACGCAGTATTTT
CDR3: CASSQRLAGAGTDTQYF
size: .
J: TRBJ2-3
V: TRBV4-2
D: TRBD2

DNA: TGTGCCAGCAGTTTATCGGGACAGCCGAACACTGAAGCTTTCTTT
CDR3: CASSLSGQPNTEAFF
size: .
J: TRBJ1-1
V: TRBV28
D: TRBD1

DNA: TGTGCCAGCAGTCAAAGACCCGGGACTCCAAGGGAGCAGTTCTTC
CDR3: CASSQRPGTPREQFF
size: few
J: TRBJ2-1
V: TRBV6-6
D: .

DNA: TGTGCCAGCAGATCTAGGCACACATACGCAGATACGCAGTATTTT
CDR3: CASRSRHTYADTQYF
size: .
J: TRBJ2-3
V: TRBV2
D: .

DNA: TGCAGCGTGTCTCTTGGAGGTGGACCCACTGAAGCTTTCTTT
CDR3: CSVSLGGGPTEAFF
size: once
J: TRBJ1-1
V: TRBV29-1
D: .

DNA: TGTGCCAGCACCGGACAGGTCTACGAGCAGTACTTC
CDR3: CASTGQVYEQYF
size: few
J: TRBJ2-7
V: TRBV6-1
D: TRBD1

DNA: TGTGCCAGCAGCGGGGGCACCCTCGGTTGGGGCTACACCTTC
CDR3: CASSGGTLGWGYTF
size: .
J: TRBJ1-2
V: TRBV9
D: .

DNA: TGTGCCAGCTCCACGCCTGGGCTGTCCCTCTCTGGGGCCAACGTCCTGACTTTC
CDR3: CASSTPGLSLSGANVLTF
size: .
J: TRBJ2-6
V: TRBV18
D: .

DNA: TGCGCCAGCAGCTTCTCTAGGAATGAGCAGTTCTTC
CDR3: CASSFSRNEQFF
size: .
J: TRBJ2-1
V: TRBV5-1
D: .

DNA: TGTGCCAGCAGTTTAATGGAGGGTTTAAGTGAAAAACTGTTTTTT
CDR3: CASSLMEGLSEKLFF
size: .
J: TRBJ1-4
V: TRBV28
D: .

DNA: TGTGCCAGCAGAATTGGGACAGGTTTGGGGACCCAGTACTTC
CDR3: CASRIGTGLGTQYF
size: .
J: TRBJ2-5
V: TRBV9
D: TRBD1

DNA: TGTGCCAGCAGTTTACCGGGACTAGCGGGGAATGAGCAGTTCTTC
CDR3: CASSLPGLAGNEQFF
size: once
J: TRBJ2-1
V: TRBV27
D: TRBD2

DNA: TGTGCCATCAGTGAGACTCGGGACACCATATATTTT
CDR3: CAISETRDTIYF
size: few
J: TRBJ1-3
V: TRBV10-3
D: .

DNA: TGTGCCAGCAGTCCGGCCCCTCCGGGGGCAACTAATGAAAAACTGTTTTTT
CDR3: CASSPAPPGATNEKLFF
size: .
J: TRBJ1-4
V: TRBV27
D: .

DNA: TGTGCCAGCTTAGCGGGGGCAGTGGGCACAGATACGCAGTATTTT
CDR3: CASLAGAVGTDTQYF
size: .
J: TRBJ2-3
V: TRBV6-5
D: TRBD2

DNA: TGTGCTAGCAGCTTAGCTAGCGGGAGCACAGATACGCAGTATTTT
CDR3: CASSLASGSTDTQYF
size: .
J: TRBJ2-3
V: TRBV7-7
D: TRBD2

DNA: TGTGCCAGCAGAGACATAGGTGGCTTGGTCTATGGCTACACCTTC
CDR3: CASRDIGGLVYGYTF
size: .
J: TRBJ1-2
V: TRBV2
D: .

DNA: TGTGCCAGCAGTTCAAGGGGCCTCGGACAGGGACAAAACTATGGCTACACCTTC
CDR3: CASSSRGLGQGQNYGYTF
size: .
J: TRBJ1-2
V: TRBV27
D: TRBD1